This T cell receptor (beta chain) was captured in a study of identical twins. TCRdb re-analysed the 5' RACE reads in MiXCR, keeping a single row per CDR3 protein. There are around 1.7 million distinct CDR3 sequences in the sample; under 35% occur only once, and 0.25% to 0.3% lies in the top ten. Notes on this clonotype: Its target is unknown.

This CDR3 has 15 amino acids. From germline, CDR1 is DFQATT and CDR2 SNEGSKA (reference sequence). Regarding the study as a whole: Memory repertoires showed no such pattern, whereas abundant cord blood beta clonotypes carried fewer insertions.

Sequenced sample: cord blood. The chain combines TRBV20-1 with TRBJ2-1, with TRBD2 matching over 9 bases. The J call may be incorrect, as the DNA end agrees better with TRBJ2-7. This clonotype originated in a newborn girl in good health. The CDR3 sequence: CSARVPREGWNEQYF. As DNA, the CDR3 is TGCAGTGCTAGAGTGCCGCGGGAGGGCTGGAATGAGCAGTACTTC.